The 12 T cell receptor beta chains below all came from one sample that was sequenced in a study of metastatic and nonmetastatic thyroid tumors. TCRdb called clones again from the PCR reads with MiXCR. This table has 43,000 or so clones, around 23% appearing once. Thyroid surgery took place with no prior treatment in any patient. The sequencing input was blood. These receptors were taken from a male donor with papillary thyroid cancer or a benign thyroid nodule (not recorded which). Some clones in this sample may be carry-over from other donors' samples.

This clone was observed at least ten times. J is TRBJ1-5 and V is TRBV9; the D is unclear. With 3 bases removed from V and 1 base from J, the gap between germline ends came to 2 bases. Germline lookup yields CDR1 SGDLS and CDR2 YYNGEE. The CDR3 contains 12 residues. In DNA, the CDR3 is TGTGCCAGCAGCGGGAGCAATCAGCCCCAGCATTTT. It codes for CASSGSNQPQHF.

The rearrangement uses TRBV11-1 and TRBJ2-7; D gene unclear. Germline values: CDR1 SGHAT, CDR2 FQDESV (reference sequence). The CDR3 covers 16 residues. The V end lost 5 bases, the J end lost 6 bases, and 23 bases lay between the germline ends. DNA for the CDR3: TGTGCCAGCAGCCCGCGTTATCGCGTACTTCAATTCGAGCAGTACTTC. Protein: CASSPRYRVLQFEQYF.

This clone appeared many times. The rearrangement joins TRBV7-3 to TRBJ2-5, with 9 bases aligning to TRBD1. CDR1 is SGHTA and CDR2 is FQGTGA in the germline V gene. This CDR3 region has 15 residues. The V segment lost 4 bases and the J segment 4 bases; nucleotides outside the gene matches: 7. The CDR3 here is CASSSGQGLGETQYF. The CDR3 DNA reads as TGTGCCAGCAGCTCGGGACAGGGTTTAGGAGAGACCCAGTACTTC.

This clone occurred many times. V gene TRBV2 combines with J gene TRBJ2-1; no reliable D call. Germline V gives CDR1 SNHLY, CDR2 FYNNEI. The CDR3 is 11 amino acids. CDR3 amino acids: CVPWSFDEQFF. The CDR3 bases are TGTGTCCCTTGGAGTTTCGATGAGCAGTTCTTC.

The rearrangement joins TRBV4-1 to TRBJ1-2; D is unresolved. This CDR3 spans 15 amino acids. Germline V gene lookup returns CDR1 MGHRA and CDR2 YSYEKL. V was clipped by 2 bases and J by 1 base, with 11 bases between them. CDR3 region: CASSQLPGINYGYTF. In DNA, the CDR3 is TGCGCCAGCAGCCAATTGCCAGGTATTAACTATGGCTACACCTTC.

This clone was counted ten times or more. The rearrangement uses TRBV30 and TRBJ2-1, with D maybe TRBD2 (6 bases). V was pared by 0 bases and J by 6 bases, with 18 bases between. Per germline, CDR1 GTSNPN and CDR2 SVGIG (reference sequence). The CDR3 covers 16 residues. The CDR3 reads CAWSVLGGKTLNEQFF. CDR3 DNA sequence: TGTGCCTGGAGTGTACTGGGCGGGAAAACTCTCAATGAGCAGTTCTTC.

As to this clone: Since no conserved phenylalanine or tryptophan closes the CDR3, a read error is the likely cause. The chain uses TRBV11-2 and TRBJ2-3, with 10 nucleotides matching TRBD2. The CDR3 extends over 16 amino acids. V shed 4 bases and J 1 base; nucleotides not matched to a gene: 5. The germline gives CDR1 SGHAT, CDR2 FQNNGV. CDR3 nucleotide sequence: TGTGCCAGCAGCTCGGCTAGCGGGAGCCGCACAGATACGCAGTATGTT. Translated, it gives CASSSASGSRTDTQYV.

This clone was recorded many times. V is TRBV19 and J is TRBJ2-5; 9 nucleotides agree with TRBD2. Looked up from germline, CDR1 is LNHDA and CDR2 is SQIVND (reference sequence). V dropped 4 bases and J dropped 4; count of bases not matched to a gene: 7. The CDR3 totals 15 residues. The CDR3 nucleotides are TGTGCCAGTAGTAGGAATAGCGGGAGTGGAGAGACCCAGTACTTC. It encodes CASSRNSGSGETQYF. The full variable domain, in which reference TRBV19 and TRBJ2-5 provide the parts outside the CDR3, is DGGITQSPKYLFRKEGQNVTLSCEQNLNHDAMYWYRQDPGQGLRLIYYSQIVNDFQKGDIAEGYSVSREKKESFPLTVTSAQKNPTAFYLCASSRNSGSGETQYFGPGTRLLVL.

This clone was counted many times. The rearrangement links TRBV30 to TRBJ1-4, with D unresolved. Germline assignment: CDR1 GTSNPN and CDR2 SVGIG (reference sequence). V was shortened by 5 bases and J by 3 bases, with 16 bases between the two germline ends. The CDR3 sequence is 15 residues long. CDR3 DNA sequence: TGTGCCTGGGACGGCCATGGGAGAGCTAATGAAAAACTGTTTTTT. It is translated as CAWDGHGRANEKLFF.

The chain is built from TRBV7-8 and TRBJ2-2; 9 bases match TRBD1. The length of the CDR3 is 15 residues. Germline V lookup: CDR1 SGHVS, CDR2 FQNEAQ. J was trimmed by 3 bases and V by 4 bases; bases with no gene match: 3. The chain's CDR3 is CASSSRTGDTGELFF. DNA for the CDR3: TGTGCCAGCAGCTCAAGGACAGGGGACACCGGGGAGCTGTTTTTT.

In this sample, this clone is medium-sized. This rearrangement joins TRBV29-1 to TRBJ2-7, with 10 positions matching TRBD2. Germline V gives CDR1 SQVTM, CDR2 ANQGSEA. V lost 7 bases and J lost 5; bases outside the gene matches: 5. This CDR3 region has 12 residues. The CDR3 here is CSARTSGDEQYF. DNA of the CDR3: TGCAGCGCCCGGACTAGCGGAGACGAGCAGTACTTC.

The table lists this clone with many counts. The genes are TRBV15 and TRBJ1-5; no clear D. Germline assignment: CDR1 LNHNV and CDR2 YYDKDF (reference sequence). This CDR3 is built from 16 residues. V lost 0 bases, J lost 6 bases, and 15 bases lay in between. The CDR3 sequence: CATSRDSSSSSQPQHF. CDR3 nucleotides: TGTGCCACCAGCAGAGATTCCAGTTCTTCCAGTCAGCCCCAGCATTTT. The full variable domain, its missing parts supplied by reference TRBV15 and TRBJ1-5, is DAMVIQNPRYQVTQFGKPVTLSCSQTLNHNVMYWYQQKSSQAPKLLFHYYDKDFNNEADTPDNFQSRRPNTSFCFLDIRSPGLGDTAMYLCATSRDSSSSSQPQHFGDGTRLSIL.